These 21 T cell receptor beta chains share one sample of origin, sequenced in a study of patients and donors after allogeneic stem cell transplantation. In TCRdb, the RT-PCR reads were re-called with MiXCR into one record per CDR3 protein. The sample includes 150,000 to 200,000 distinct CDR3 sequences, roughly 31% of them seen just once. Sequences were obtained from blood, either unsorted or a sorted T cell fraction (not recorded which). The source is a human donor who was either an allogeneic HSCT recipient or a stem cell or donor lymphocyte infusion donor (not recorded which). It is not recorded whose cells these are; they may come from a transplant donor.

CDR3 DNA sequence: TGTGCCATCAGTGAGGAAGGGACAGCAGACAATGAGCAGTTCTTC. As protein: CAISEEGTADNEQFF. The rearrangement links TRBV10-3 to TRBJ2-1; 7 bases match TRBD1. There are 15 residues in the CDR3. The V and J ends lost 2 bases and 5 bases, in that order; junction bases with no gene match: 6. Per germline, CDR1 ENHRY and CDR2 SYGVKD.

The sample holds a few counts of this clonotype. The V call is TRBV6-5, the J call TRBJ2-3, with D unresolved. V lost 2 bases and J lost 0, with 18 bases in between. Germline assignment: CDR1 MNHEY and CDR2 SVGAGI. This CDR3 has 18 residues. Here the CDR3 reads CASSYIWVAGKSTDTQYF. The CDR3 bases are TGTGCCAGCAGTTACATTTGGGTAGCTGGAAAAAGCACAGATACGCAGTATTTT.

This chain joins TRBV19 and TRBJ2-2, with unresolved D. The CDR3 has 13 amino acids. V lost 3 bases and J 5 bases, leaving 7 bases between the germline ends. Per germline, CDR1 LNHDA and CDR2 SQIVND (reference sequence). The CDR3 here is CASSISGTGELFF. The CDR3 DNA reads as TGTGCCAGTAGTATCAGTGGGACCGGGGAGCTGTTTTTT.

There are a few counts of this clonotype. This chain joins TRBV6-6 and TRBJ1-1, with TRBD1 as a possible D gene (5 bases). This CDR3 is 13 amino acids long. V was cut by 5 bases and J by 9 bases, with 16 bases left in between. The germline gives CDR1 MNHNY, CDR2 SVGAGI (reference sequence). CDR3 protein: CASSPGAASKAFF. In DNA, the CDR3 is TGTGCCAGCAGTCCCGGGGCAGCTTCGAAAGCTTTCTTT.

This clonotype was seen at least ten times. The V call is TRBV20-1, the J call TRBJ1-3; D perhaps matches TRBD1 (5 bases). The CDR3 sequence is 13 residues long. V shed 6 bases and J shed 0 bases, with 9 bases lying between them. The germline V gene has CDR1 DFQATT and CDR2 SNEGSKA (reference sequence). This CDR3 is CSAQGPSGNTIYF. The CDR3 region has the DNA TGCAGTGCGCAGGGCCCCTCTGGAAACACCATATATTTT.

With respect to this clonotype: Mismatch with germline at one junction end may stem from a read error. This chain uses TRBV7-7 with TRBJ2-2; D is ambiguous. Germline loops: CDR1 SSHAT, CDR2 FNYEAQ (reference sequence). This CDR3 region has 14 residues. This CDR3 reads CASSVSHRAGELFF. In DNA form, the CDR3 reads TGTGCTAGCAGCGTGAGTCACCGAGCCGGGGAGCTGTTTTTT.

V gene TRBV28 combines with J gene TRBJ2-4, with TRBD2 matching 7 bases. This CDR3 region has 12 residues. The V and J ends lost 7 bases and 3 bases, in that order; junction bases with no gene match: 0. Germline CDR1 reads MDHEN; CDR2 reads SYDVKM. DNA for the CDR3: TGTGCCAGCACGGGGGGCAAAAACATTCAGTACTTC. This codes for CASTGGKNIQYF. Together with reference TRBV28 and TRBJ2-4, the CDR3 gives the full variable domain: DVKVTQSSRYLVKRTGEKVFLECVQDMDHENMFWYRQDPGLGLRLIYFSYDVKMKEKGDIPEGYSVSREKKERFSLILESASTNQTSMYLCASTGGKNIQYFGAGTRLSVL.

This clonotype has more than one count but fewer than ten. The DNA of the CDR3 is TGCAGTGCTAGATGGGGAGGGGACAGCAATCAGCCCCAGCATTTT. Protein sequence: CSARWGGDSNQPQHF. The V and J genes are TRBV20-1 and TRBJ1-5; the D gene is possibly TRBD1 (5 bases). V dropped 2 bases and J dropped 1 base, with 12 bases sitting between them. This CDR3 region has 15 residues. The germline gives CDR1 DFQATT, CDR2 SNEGSKA (reference sequence).

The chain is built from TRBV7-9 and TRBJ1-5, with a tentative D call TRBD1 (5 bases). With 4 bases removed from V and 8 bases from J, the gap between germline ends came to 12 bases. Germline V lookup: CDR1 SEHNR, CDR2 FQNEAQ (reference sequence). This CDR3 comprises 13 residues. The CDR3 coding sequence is TGTGCCAGCAGCTGGGGGGACCTAGAGCCCCAGCATTTT. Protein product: CASSWGDLEPQHF.

CDR3 amino acids: CAIKQGGSYNEQFF. CDR3 nucleotide sequence: TGTGCCATCAAACAGGGCGGCTCCTACAATGAGCAGTTCTTC. The genes are TRBV10-3 and TRBJ2-1, with a possible D match to TRBD1 (6 bases). This CDR3 region has 14 residues. Germline CDR1 ENHRY, CDR2 SYGVKD. The germline V and J ends were trimmed by 7 bases and 0 bases, with 10 bases remaining between them.

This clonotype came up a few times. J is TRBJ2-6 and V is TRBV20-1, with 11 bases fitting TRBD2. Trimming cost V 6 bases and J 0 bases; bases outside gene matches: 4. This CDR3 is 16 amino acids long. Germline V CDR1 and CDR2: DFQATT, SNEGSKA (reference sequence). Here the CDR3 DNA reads TGCAGTGCATACGGGACTAGCGGCTCTGGGGCCAACGTCCTGACTTTC. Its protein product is CSAYGTSGSGANVLTF.

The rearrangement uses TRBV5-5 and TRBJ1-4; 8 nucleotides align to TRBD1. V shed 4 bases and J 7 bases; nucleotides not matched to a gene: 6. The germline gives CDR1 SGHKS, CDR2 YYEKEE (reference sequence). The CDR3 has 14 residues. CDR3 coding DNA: TGTGCCAGCAGCCCGCAGGGGGCAGGTGAAAAACTGTTTTTT. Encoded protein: CASSPQGAGEKLFF.

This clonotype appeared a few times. The CDR3 bases are TGTGCCAGCAGTGAAGGGCAGGCTAACAATCAGCCCCAGCATTTT. Translated, it gives CASSEGQANNQPQHF. This sequence joins TRBV2 and TRBJ1-5, with D unresolved. The V end lost 1 base, the J end lost 3 bases, and 10 bases lay between the germline ends. CDR3 length: 15 residues. Germline V gene lookup returns CDR1 SNHLY and CDR2 FYNNEI.

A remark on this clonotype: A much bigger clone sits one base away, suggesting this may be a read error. DNA for the CDR3: TGTGCCAACGGGACAGCGGTTGAAAAACTGTTTTTT. Translated: CANGTAVEKLFF. The chain is built from TRBV12-3 or TRBV12-4 and TRBJ1-4; TRBD1 matches 7 bases. With 10 bases clipped from V and 7 bases from J, the junction kept 6 bases outside the gene matches. CDR3 length: 12 residues.

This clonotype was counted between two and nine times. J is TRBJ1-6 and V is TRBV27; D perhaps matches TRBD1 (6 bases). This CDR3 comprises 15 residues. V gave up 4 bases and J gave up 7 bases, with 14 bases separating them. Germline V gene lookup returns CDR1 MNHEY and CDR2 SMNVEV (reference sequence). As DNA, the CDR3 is TGTGCCAGCAGTTCTTTTCAGGGGAGGAATTCACCCCTCCACTTT. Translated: CASSSFQGRNSPLHF.

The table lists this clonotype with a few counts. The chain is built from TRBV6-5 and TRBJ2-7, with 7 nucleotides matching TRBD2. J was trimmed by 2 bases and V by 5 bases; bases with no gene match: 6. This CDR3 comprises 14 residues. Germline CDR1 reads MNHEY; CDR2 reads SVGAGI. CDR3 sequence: CASSASGTTYEQYF. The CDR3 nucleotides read TGTGCCAGCAGTGCTAGCGGAACCACCTACGAGCAGTACTTC.

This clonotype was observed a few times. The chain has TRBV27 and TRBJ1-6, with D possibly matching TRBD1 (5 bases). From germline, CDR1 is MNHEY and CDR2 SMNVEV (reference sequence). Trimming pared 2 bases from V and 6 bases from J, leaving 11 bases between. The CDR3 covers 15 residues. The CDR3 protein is CASSLEGRINSPLHF. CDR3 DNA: TGTGCCAGCAGTTTAGAGGGGAGAATTAATTCACCCCTCCACTTT.

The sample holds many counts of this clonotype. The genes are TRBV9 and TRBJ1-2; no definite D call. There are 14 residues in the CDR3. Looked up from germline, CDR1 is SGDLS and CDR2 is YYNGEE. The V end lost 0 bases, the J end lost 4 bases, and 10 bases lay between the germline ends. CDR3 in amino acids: CASSVDGYGYGYTF. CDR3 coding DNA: TGTGCCAGCAGCGTAGACGGGTATGGCTATGGCTACACCTTC.

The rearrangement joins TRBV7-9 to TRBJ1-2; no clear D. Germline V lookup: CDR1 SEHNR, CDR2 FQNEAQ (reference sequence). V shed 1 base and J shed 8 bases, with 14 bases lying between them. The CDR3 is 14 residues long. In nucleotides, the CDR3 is TGTGCCAGCAGCTTAGAGGAGGGAGTTAGAGGCTACACCTTC. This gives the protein CASSLEEGVRGYTF. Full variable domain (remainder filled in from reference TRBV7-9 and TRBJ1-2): DTGVSQNPRHKITKRGQNVTFRCDPISEHNRLYWYRQTLGQGPEFLTYFQNEAQLEKSRLLSDRFSAERPKGSFSTLEIQRTEQGDSAMYLCASSLEEGVRGYTFGSGTRLTVV.

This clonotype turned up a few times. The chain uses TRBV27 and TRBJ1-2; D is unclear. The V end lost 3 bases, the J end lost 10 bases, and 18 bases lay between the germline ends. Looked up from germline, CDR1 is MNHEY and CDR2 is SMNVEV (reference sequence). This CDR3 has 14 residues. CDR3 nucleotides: TGTGCCAGCAGTTTTCGTATCTTCCAAGTGGACTACACCTTC. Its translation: CASSFRIFQVDYTF.

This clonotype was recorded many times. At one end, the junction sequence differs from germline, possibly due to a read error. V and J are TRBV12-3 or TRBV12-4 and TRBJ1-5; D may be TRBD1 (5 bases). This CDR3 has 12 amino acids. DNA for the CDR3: TGCGCCAGCAGCTTGGGGGGACAGCCCCAGCATTTT. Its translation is CASSLGGQPQHF.